This is a list of T cell receptor beta chains from one sample in a study of blood T cell repertoires in COVID-19. Assay used: immunoSEQ multiplex PCR; TCRdb lists only in-frame clones, some missing. The sample yields roughly 100,000 clones, approximately 80% seen once. The sequencing input was peripheral blood. The receptors derive from a human donor in a cohort sampled during active COVID-19. The conserved cysteine and the conserved F or W are not part of the CDR3 here. A D gene is named only where the DNA matches it firmly.

d_gene | v_gene | CDR3aa
- | TRBV3-1/TRBV3-2 | ASSQSIRDTEAF
- | TRBV5-5 | ASSSRTGRGNEKLF
- | TRBV27 | ASTPRVSSYEQY
- | TRBV21-1 | ASSPRRDREDYEQY
- | TRBV29-1 | SATDSGWTEAF
- | TRBV7-3 | ASSPSGHPNTEAF
- | TRBV12-3/TRBV12-4 | ASSLVLNEKLF
- | TRBV3-1/TRBV3-2 | ASSPGGGQGYEQY
- | TRBV7-9 | ASSLGHATYGYT
TRBD2 | TRBV9 | ASSVVPSGSYEQY
TRBD1 | TRBV4-1 | ASSQGVRGQTNEKLF
TRBD1 | TRBV15 | ATRSWTGGTGELF
- | TRBV27 | ASRKQGTNYGYT
TRBD2 | TRBV10-1 | ASQVKLAGVWEQF